This entry lists 5 T cell receptor beta chains sequenced from one sample in a study of regulatory T cells in long-lasting Graves disease. As to time point: newly diagnosed GD, antithyroid drugs for less than 3 months. The TCR library was made from RNA extracted from PBMCs. CDR3 regions were amplified by Arm-PCR using iRepertoire HTBI primers to build TCR beta libraries. TCRdb used MiXCR to reprocess the multiplex PCR reads, holding one entry per CDR3 protein. The table shows 440,000 or so distinct CDR3 sequences, with about 15% occurring only once. These data were also reused for a study on T cells in Graves' hyperthyroidism and ophthalmopathy.

The sample was peripheral blood mononuclear cells (PBMCs), taken at new diagnosis, from a patient treated with antithyroid drugs. The receptor source for this set is a woman aged 30 to 39 with Graves disease.

This clonotype has a count of ten or more. The chain employs TRBV20-1 and TRBJ2-7, with 10 nucleotides matching TRBD2. CDR3 length equals 15 residues. Germline V gene data show CDR1 as DFQATT and CDR2 as SNEGSKA (reference sequence). Losses at the gene ends were 5 bases for V and 0 bases for J; bases not matched to a gene: 7. For the CDR3, the DNA is TGCAGTGCTGGCGTGACTAGCGGGCTCTCCTACGAGCAGTACTTC. Its translation: CSAGVTSGLSYEQYF.

This clonotype was counted between two and nine times. The J gene is TRBJ2-3, the V gene TRBV10-3; possibly TRBD1 or TRBD2 for D (5 bases each). Deletions cut 4 bases from V and 1 base from J, with 9 bases between. CDR1 is ENHRY, CDR2 SYGVKD, per germline. This CDR3 region has 14 residues. The CDR3 DNA is TGTGCCATCAGTGTCGGGACCCGCACAGATACGCAGTATTTT. The encoded protein is CAISVGTRTDTQYF.

V is TRBV7-2 and J is TRBJ2-1; 10 bases align to TRBD2. Germline V gives CDR1 SGHTA, CDR2 FQGNSA. J gave up 6 bases and V 3 bases, and 5 bases lay outside the gene matches. The CDR3 extends over 15 amino acids. CDR3 protein: CASSFLAGAVNEQFF. Written as DNA, the CDR3 is TGTGCCAGCAGCTTCCTAGCGGGAGCCGTCAATGAGCAGTTCTTC.

The rearrangement joins TRBV6-1 to TRBJ1-1; a possible D gene is TRBD1 (6 bases). Between the trimmed V and J ends, which lost 6 bases and 6 bases, there was a span of 14 bases. CDR1 is MNHNS and CDR2 is SASEGT in the germline V gene. This CDR3 is built from 13 residues. The CDR3 DNA reads as TGTGCCAGCAGACAGGGTCTCCTTTCTGAAGCTTTCTTT. Amino acids: CASRQGLLSEAFF.

To note about this clonotype: Since a much larger clone is just one base distant, this may be a read error. The V call is TRBV6-1, the J call TRBJ2-7, with 8 bases matching TRBD2. This CDR3 is built from 14 residues. V dropped 7 bases and J dropped 2; count of bases not matched to a gene: 7. Germline CDR1 MNHNS, CDR2 SASEGT. CDR3: CASTREGGTYEQYF. CDR3 sequence (DNA): TGTGCCAGCACTCGGGAGGGGGGTACCTACGAGCAGTACTTC.